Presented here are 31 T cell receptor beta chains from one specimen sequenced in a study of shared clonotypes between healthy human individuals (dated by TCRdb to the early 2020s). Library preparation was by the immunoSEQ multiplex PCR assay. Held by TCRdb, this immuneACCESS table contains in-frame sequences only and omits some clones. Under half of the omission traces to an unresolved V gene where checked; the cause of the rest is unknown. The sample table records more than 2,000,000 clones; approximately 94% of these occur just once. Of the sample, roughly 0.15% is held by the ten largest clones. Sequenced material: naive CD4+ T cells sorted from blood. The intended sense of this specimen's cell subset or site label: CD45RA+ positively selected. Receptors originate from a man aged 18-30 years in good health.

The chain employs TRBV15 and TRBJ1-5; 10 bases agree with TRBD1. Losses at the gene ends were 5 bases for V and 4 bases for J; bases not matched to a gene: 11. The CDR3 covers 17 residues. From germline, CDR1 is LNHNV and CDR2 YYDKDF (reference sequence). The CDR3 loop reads CATSARSTGGSNQPQHF. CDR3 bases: TGTGCCACCAGCGCTCGGTCGACAGGGGGCTCGAATCAGCCCCAGCATTTT.

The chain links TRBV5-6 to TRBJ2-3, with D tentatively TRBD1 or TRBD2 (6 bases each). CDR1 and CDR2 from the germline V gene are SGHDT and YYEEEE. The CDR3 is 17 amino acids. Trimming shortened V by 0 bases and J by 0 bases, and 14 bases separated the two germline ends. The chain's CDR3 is CASSLDGGRWSTDTQYF. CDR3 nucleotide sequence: TGTGCCAGCAGCTTGGATGGGGGGCGCTGGAGCACAGATACGCAGTATTTT.

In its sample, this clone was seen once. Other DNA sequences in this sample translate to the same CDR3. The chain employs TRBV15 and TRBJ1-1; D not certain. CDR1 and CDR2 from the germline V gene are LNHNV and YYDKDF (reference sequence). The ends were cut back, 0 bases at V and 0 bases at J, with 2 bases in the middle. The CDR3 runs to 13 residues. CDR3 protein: CATSRDLNTEAFF. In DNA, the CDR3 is TGTGCCACCAGCAGAGACCTGAACACTGAAGCTTTCTTT.

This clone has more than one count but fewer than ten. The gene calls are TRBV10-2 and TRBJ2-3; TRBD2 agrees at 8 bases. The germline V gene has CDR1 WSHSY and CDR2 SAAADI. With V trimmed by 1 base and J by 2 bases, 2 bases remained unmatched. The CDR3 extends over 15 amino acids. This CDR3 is CASSEWREATDTQYF. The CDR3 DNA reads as TGCGCCAGCAGTGAGTGGCGGGAGGCCACAGATACGCAGTATTTT.

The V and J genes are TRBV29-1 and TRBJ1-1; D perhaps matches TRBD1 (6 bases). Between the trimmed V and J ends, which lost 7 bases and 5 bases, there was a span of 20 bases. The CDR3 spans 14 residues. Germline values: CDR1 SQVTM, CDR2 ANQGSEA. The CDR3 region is CSAQPTGGATEAFF. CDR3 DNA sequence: TGCAGCGCCCAGCCGACAGGAGGGGCGACTGAAGCTTTCTTT.

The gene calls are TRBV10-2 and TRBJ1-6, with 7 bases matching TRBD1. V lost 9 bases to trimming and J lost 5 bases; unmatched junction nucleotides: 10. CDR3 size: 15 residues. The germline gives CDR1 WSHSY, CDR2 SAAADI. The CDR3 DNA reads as TGCGCCAGGCTCCAGCGGGACAGAGATAATTCACCCCTCCACTTT. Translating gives CARLQRDRDNSPLHF.

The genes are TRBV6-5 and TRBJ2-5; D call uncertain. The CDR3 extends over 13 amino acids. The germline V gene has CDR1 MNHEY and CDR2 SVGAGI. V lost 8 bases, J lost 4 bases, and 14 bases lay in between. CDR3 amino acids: CASGFGSRETQYF. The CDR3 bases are TGTGCCAGCGGTTTTGGAAGCAGAGAGACCCAGTACTTC.

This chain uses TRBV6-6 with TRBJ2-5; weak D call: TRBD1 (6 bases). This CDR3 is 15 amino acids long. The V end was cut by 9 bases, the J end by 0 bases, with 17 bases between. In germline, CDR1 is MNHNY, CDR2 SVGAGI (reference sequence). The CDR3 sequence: CASSLIWDNQETQYF. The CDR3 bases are TGTGCCAGTTCCTTGATCTGGGACAACCAAGAGACCCAGTACTTC.

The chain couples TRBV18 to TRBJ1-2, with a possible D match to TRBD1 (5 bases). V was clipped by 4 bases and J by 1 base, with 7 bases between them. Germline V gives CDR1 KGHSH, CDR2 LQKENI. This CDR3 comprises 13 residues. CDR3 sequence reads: CASSRGSNYGYTF. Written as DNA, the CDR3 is TGTGCCAGCTCACGGGGGAGTAACTATGGCTACACCTTC.

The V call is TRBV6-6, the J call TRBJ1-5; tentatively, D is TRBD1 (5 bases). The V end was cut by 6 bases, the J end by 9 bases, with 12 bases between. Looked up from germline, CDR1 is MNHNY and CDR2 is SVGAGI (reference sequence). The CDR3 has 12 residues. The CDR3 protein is CASSLQVTPQHF. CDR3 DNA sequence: TGTGCCAGCAGCCTACAGGTAACGCCCCAGCATTTT.

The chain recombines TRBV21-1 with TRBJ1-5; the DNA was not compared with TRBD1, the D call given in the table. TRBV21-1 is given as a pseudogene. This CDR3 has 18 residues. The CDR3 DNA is TGTGCCAGCAGCAAAGGGAGATCAGGGGGCGCTCGCAATCAGCCCCAGCATTTT. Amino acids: CASSKGRSGGARNQPQHF.

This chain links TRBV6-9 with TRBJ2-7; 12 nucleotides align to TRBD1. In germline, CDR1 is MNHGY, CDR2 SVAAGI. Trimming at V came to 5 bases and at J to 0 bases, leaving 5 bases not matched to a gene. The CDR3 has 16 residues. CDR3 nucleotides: TGTGCCAGCAGTCCCGGGGGACAGGGGGCCTCCTACGAGCAGTACTTC. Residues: CASSPGGQGASYEQYF.

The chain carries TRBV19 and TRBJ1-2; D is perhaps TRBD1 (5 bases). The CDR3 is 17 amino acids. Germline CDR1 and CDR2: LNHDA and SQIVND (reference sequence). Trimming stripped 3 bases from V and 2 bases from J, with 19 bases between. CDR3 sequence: CASSMVAGSSANYGYTF. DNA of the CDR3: TGTGCCAGTAGTATGGTGGCAGGGTCTTCCGCCAACTATGGCTACACCTTC.

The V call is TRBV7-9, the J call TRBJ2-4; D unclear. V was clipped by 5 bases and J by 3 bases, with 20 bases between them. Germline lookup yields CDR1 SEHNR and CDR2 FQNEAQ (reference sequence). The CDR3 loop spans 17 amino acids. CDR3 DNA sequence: TGTGCCAGCAGCCCCCAATCCCCGACAATAGTCAAAAACATTCAGTACTTC. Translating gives CASSPQSPTIVKNIQYF.

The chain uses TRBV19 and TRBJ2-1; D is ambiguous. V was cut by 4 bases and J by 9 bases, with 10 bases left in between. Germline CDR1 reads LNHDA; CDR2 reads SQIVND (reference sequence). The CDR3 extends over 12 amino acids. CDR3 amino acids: CASSTRAGEQFF. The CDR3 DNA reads TGTGCCAGTAGTACGCGAGCTGGTGAGCAGTTCTTC. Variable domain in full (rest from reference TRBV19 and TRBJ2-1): DGGITQSPKYLFRKEGQNVTLSCEQNLNHDAMYWYRQDPGQGLRLIYYSQIVNDFQKGDIAEGYSVSREKKESFPLTVTSAQKNPTAFYLCASSTRAGEQFFGPGTRLTVL.

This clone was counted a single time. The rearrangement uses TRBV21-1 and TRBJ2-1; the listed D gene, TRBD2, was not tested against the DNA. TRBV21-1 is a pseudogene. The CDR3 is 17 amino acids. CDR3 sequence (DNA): TGTGCCAGCAGCTCCCGCCGGAGGGCCAAAAGCCCGGATGAGCAGTTCTTC. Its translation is CASSSRRRAKSPDEQFF.

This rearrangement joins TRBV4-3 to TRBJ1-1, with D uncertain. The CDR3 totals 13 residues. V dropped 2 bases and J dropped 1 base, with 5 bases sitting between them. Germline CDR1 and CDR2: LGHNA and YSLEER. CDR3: CASSQKTNTEAFF. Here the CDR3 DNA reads TGCGCCAGCAGCCAAAAAACGAACACTGAAGCTTTCTTT.

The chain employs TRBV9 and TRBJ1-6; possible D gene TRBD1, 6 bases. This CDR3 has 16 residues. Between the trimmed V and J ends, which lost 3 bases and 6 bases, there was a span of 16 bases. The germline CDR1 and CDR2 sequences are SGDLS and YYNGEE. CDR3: CASSAKLQGFNSPLHF. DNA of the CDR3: TGTGCCAGCAGCGCTAAATTGCAGGGGTTTAATTCACCCCTCCACTTT.

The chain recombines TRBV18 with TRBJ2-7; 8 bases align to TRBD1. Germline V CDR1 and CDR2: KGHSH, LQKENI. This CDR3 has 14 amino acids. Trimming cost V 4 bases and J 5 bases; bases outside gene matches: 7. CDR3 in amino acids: CASSLLDRGDEQYF. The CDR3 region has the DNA TGTGCCAGCTCACTGCTTGACAGGGGAGACGAGCAGTACTTC.

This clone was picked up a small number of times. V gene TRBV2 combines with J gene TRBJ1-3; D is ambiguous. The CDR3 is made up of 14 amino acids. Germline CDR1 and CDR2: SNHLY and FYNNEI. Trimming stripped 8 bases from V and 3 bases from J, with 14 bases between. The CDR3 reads CASANPFRGNTIYF. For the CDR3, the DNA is TGTGCCAGCGCCAATCCCTTCCGTGGAAACACCATATATTTT.

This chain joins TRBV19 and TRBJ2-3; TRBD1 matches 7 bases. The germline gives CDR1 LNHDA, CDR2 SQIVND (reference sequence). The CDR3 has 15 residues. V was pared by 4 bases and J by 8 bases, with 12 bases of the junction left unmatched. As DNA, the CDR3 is TGTGCCAGTAGTACCCCCGGGACAGCCACCCCTACGCAGTATTTT. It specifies CASSTPGTATPTQYF. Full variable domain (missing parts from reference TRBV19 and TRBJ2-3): DGGITQSPKYLFRKEGQNVTLSCEQNLNHDAMYWYRQDPGQGLRLIYYSQIVNDFQKGDIAEGYSVSREKKESFPLTVTSAQKNPTAFYLCASSTPGTATPTQYFGPGTRLTVL.

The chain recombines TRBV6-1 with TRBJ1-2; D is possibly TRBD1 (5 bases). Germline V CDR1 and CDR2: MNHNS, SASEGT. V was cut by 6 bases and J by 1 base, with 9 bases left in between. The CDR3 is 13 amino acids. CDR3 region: CASSLRDNYGYTF. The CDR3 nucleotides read TGTGCCAGCAGCCTCAGGGATAACTATGGCTACACCTTC.

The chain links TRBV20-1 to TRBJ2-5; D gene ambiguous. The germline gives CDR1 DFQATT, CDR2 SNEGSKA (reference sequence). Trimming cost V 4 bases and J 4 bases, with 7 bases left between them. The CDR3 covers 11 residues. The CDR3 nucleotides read TGCAGTGCTATCAAGGGAGAGACCCAGTACTTC. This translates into CSAIKGETQYF.

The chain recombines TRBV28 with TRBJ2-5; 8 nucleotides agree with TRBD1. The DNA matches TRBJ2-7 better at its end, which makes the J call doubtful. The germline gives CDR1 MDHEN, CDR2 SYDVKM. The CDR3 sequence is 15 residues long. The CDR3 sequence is CATSSTGVLSYEQYF. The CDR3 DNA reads TGTGCCACCTCATCGACAGGGGTACTCTCCTACGAGCAGTACTTC.

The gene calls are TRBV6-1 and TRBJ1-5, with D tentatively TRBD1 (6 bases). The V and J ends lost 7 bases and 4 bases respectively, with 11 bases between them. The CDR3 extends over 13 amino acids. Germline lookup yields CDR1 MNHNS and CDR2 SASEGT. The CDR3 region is CASKAGVNQPQHF. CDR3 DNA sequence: TGTGCCAGCAAGGCAGGGGTTAATCAGCCCCAGCATTTT.

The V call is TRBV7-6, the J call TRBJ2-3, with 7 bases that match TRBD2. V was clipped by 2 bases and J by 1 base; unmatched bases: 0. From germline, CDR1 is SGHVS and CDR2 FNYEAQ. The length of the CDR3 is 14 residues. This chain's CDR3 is CASSLSGGTDTQYF. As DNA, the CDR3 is TGTGCCAGCAGCTTAAGCGGGGGCACAGATACGCAGTATTTT. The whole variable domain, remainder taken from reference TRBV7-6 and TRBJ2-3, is GAGVSQSPRYKVTKRGQDVALRCDPISGHVSLYWYRQALGQGPEFLTYFNYEAQQDKSGLPNDRFSAERPEGSISTLTIQRTEQRDSAMYRCASSLSGGTDTQYFGPGTRLTVL.

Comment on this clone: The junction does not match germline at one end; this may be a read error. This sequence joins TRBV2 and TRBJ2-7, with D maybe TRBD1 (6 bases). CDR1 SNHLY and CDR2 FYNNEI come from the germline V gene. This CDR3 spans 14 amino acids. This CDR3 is CASSDPGQSLTQHF. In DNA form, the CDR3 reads TGTGCCAGCAGTGATCCGGGACAAAGCTTGACGCAGCACTTC.

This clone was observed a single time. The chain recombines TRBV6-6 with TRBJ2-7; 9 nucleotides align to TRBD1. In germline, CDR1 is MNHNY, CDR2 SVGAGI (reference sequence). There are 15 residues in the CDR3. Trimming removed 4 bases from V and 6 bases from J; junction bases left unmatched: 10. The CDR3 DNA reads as TGTGCCAGCAGTTCATCCCCCGGGACAGGGCTCGAGCAGTACTTC. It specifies CASSSSPGTGLEQYF.

CDR3 in DNA: TGTGCCATCGCGGCTAGCGGGGAAGAGACCCAGTACTTC. Translating gives CAIAASGEETQYF. The rearrangement uses TRBV10-3 and TRBJ2-5; 9 positions match TRBD2. CDR3 length: 13 amino acids. Losses at the gene ends were 8 bases for V and 3 bases for J; bases not matched to a gene: 4. The germline CDR1 and CDR2 sequences are ENHRY and SYGVKD.

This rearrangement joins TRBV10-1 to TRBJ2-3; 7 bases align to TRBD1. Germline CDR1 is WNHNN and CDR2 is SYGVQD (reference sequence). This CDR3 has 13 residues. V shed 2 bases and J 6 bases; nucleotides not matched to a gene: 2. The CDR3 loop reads CASSELQGDTQYF. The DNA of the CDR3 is TGCGCCAGCAGTGAGCTACAGGGGGATACGCAGTATTTT.

Here the CDR3 reads CASSLDIGAQYF. CDR3 nucleotides: TGTGCCAGCAGCTTAGATATCGGGGCACAGTACTTC. The chain has TRBV11-3 and TRBJ2-5; D may correspond to TRBD1 or TRBD2 (5 bases each). This CDR3 is 12 amino acids long. Germline CDR1 and CDR2: SGHNT and YENEEA. V lost 0 bases, J lost 11 bases, and 10 bases lay in between.